The clone carrying this T cell receptor beta chain has just a few counts. Its antigen is not identified. TCRdb itself ran the reads through MiXCR, one entry per CDR3 protein. The sample contains about 55,000 distinct CDR3 sequences, about a fifth of which appear only once. V was cut by 6 bases and J by 4 bases, with 11 bases left in between. The CDR3 extends over 13 amino acids. Germline assignment: CDR1 WSHSY and CDR2 SAAADI. These data come from a study of T cell repertoires in cytomegalovirus infection. Study-wide results and caveats: Ex vivo, HLA-C-restricted CMV-specific TCR beta clonotypes prevailed over the rest of the response. Cumulative frequency of public TCR beta families picked out carriers of CMV plus the relevant HLA.

The chain recombines TRBV10-2 with TRBJ2-3; D gene uncertain. The TCR originated in a human donor in good health (CMV status not recorded). Some clones in this sample may be carry-over from other donors' samples. Material: CD8+ T cells from cultured PBMCs, obtained from culture after CMV antigen stimulation. The CDR3 sequence: CASSDISPDTQYF. CDR3 nucleotides: TGCGCCAGCAGCGACATAAGCCCAGATACGCAGTATTTT.